Listed below are T cell receptor beta chains from one sample, sequenced in a study of T cells after yellow fever vaccination. MiXCR, applied by TCRdb to the 5' RACE reads, yields one record per CDR3 protein. In the table there are some 300,000 distinct CDR3 sequences, roughly 8.7% of which are singletons. The sample here was CD4+ T cells sorted from PBMCs, taken 5 days after the yellow fever booster vaccination. Receptor source: a man between 18 and 35 years old who received the YFV17D yellow fever vaccine. CDR3s include the opening cysteine and the closing phenylalanine or tryptophan. A D gene is named only where the DNA matches it firmly. Expanded clones get a size class; other rows say once, few or many, or leave the size out.

CDR3aa	CDR3nt	abundance	d_gene	v_gene	j_gene
CASRGGLLSNQPQHF	TGTGCCAGCCGAGGGGGTCTCTTAAGCAATCAGCCCCAGCATTTT	.	.	TRBV6-5	TRBJ1-5
CASSQGLAGGLSSTDTQYF	TGTGCCAGCAGCCAAGGCCTAGCGGGGGGCCTTTCTAGCACAGATACGCAGTATTTT	few	TRBD2	TRBV4-2	TRBJ2-3
CASSPYPWTGGSQNTEAFF	TGTGCCAGCTCACCCTATCCCTGGACAGGGGGTAGCCAGAACACTGAAGCTTTCTTT	.	TRBD1	TRBV18	TRBJ1-1
CATSEAGPNEKLFF	TGTGCCACCAGCGAGGCGGGGCCTAATGAAAAACTGTTTTTT	few	.	TRBV24-1	TRBJ1-4
CASSSPGEGGHGGTQYF	TGTGCCAGCAGCTCCCCTGGAGAAGGGGGCCATGGCGGGACCCAGTACTTC	.	TRBD1	TRBV7-8	TRBJ2-5
CASSIRDYRSREQFF	TGTGCCAGCAGCATCCGGGACTACAGATCCCGTGAGCAGTTCTTC	many	TRBD2	TRBV7-8	TRBJ2-1
CASSGGSGTQYF	TGTGCCAGCAGTGGAGGGTCCGGGACCCAGTACTTC	many	.	TRBV25-1	TRBJ2-5
CASSESGTGRNQPQHF	TGTGCCAGCAGTGAATCCGGGACAGGGCGCAATCAGCCCCAGCATTTT	.	TRBD1	TRBV25-1	TRBJ1-5
CASSYSEGDTIYF	TGTGCCAGCAGTTACTCTGAGGGAGACACCATATATTTT	few	.	TRBV6-5	TRBJ1-3
CASRRNTGSIYEQYF	TGTGCCAGCAGGAGAAACACCGGCAGCATCTACGAGCAGTACTTC	few	.	TRBV6-1	TRBJ2-7
CSAPSGTGIETQYF	TGCAGTGCTCCTTCGGGGACAGGGATAGAGACCCAGTACTTC	few	TRBD1	TRBV20-1	TRBJ2-5
CSARGLAGVEETQYF	TGCAGTGCTAGAGGGCTAGCGGGGGTCGAAGAGACCCAGTACTTC	many	TRBD2	TRBV20-1	TRBJ2-5
CASSLRGQNYNEQFF	TGCGCCAGCAGCTTGCGCGGGCAGAACTACAATGAGCAGTTCTTC	few	.	TRBV5-1	TRBJ2-1
CASSEQGSGQPQHF	TGTGCCAGCAGCGAACAGGGGTCGGGTCAGCCCCAGCATTTT	.	TRBD1	TRBV7-2	TRBJ1-5
CASSSTSGGVSYEQYF	TGCGCCAGCAGCTCAACTAGCGGGGGAGTTTCCTACGAGCAGTACTTC	.	TRBD2	TRBV5-1	TRBJ2-7
CASSLGQVMNTGELFF	TGTGCCAGCAGCTTAGGCCAGGTGATGAACACCGGGGAGCTGTTTTTT	few	.	TRBV7-2	TRBJ2-2
CASSLLAGVSFF	TGTGCCAGCAGTCTCCTAGCGGGGGTTTCGTTCTTC	.	TRBD2	TRBV2	TRBJ2-1
CASSPSLITRQYF	TGTGCCAGCAGCCCAAGCCTCATTACGAGGCAGTACTTC	few	.	TRBV3-1	TRBJ2-7
CASSFTGSTDTQYF	TGTGCCAGCAGCTTCACAGGGAGTACAGATACGCAGTATTTT	.	.	TRBV28	TRBJ2-3
CASSPNSRGRANEQFF	TGTGCCAGCTCACCGAATAGTCGGGGAAGAGCCAATGAGCAGTTCTTC	.	.	TRBV18	TRBJ2-1
CASSSRLAGEETQYF	TGTGCCAGCAGCTCCCGACTAGCGGGGGAAGAGACCCAGTACTTC	few	TRBD2	TRBV7-2	TRBJ2-5
CAWSALGQGNTIYF	TGTGCCTGGAGTGCCCTGGGACAGGGAAACACCATATATTTT	few	TRBD1	TRBV30	TRBJ1-3
CASSLLRRTTSRWDEQFF	TGTGCCAGCAGCCTCCTGAGGAGGACTACCTCGAGGTGGGATGAGCAGTTCTTC	many	.	TRBV14	TRBJ2-1
CSAGTALGQPQHF	TGCAGCGCAGGGACAGCCCTGGGGCAGCCCCAGCATTTT	few	TRBD1	TRBV29-1	TRBJ1-5
CASSGGGPRRNEQFF	TGTGCCAGTAGTGGCGGGGGGCCTAGAAGGAATGAGCAGTTCTTC	.	TRBD2	TRBV19	TRBJ2-1
CASSFGVKETQYF	TGTGCCAGCAGCTTTGGGGTGAAGGAGACCCAGTACTTC	.	.	TRBV5-6	TRBJ2-5
CASSLVPGQEYNEQFF	TGCGCCAGCAGCTTGGTCCCGGGACAGGAATACAATGAGCAGTTCTTC	few	TRBD1	TRBV5-1	TRBJ2-1
CASSLGQGKDYGYTF	TGTGCCAGCAGCCTGGGACAGGGCAAGGACTATGGCTACACCTTC	few	TRBD1	TRBV5-5	TRBJ1-2
CASSQGPRSGSSQPQHF	TGCGCCAGCAGCCAGGGCCCTCGATCAGGGAGTAGTCAGCCCCAGCATTTT	.	.	TRBV4-1	TRBJ1-5
CASRQGAANTGELFF	TGTGCCAGCCGGCAGGGGGCAGCGAACACCGGGGAGCTGTTTTTT	.	TRBD1	TRBV27	TRBJ2-2
CASSFLSTDTQYF	TGTGCCAGCAGTTTTCTCAGCACAGATACGCAGTATTTT	many	.	TRBV12-3/TRBV12-4	TRBJ2-3
CASSETGVSTDTQYF	TGTGCCAGCAGCGAGACAGGGGTGAGCACAGATACGCAGTATTTT	few	TRBD1	TRBV9	TRBJ2-3
CASRTGTGELFF	TGTGCCAGCAGGACAGGGACCGGGGAGCTGTTTTTT	few	TRBD1	TRBV9	TRBJ2-2
CASSRGTGGSNTEAFF	TGCGCCAGCAGCCGAGGGACAGGGGGATCGAACACTGAAGCTTTCTTT	many	TRBD1	TRBV4-1	TRBJ1-1
CASSPTVGGRWETQYF	TGTGCCAGCAGTCCCACGGTTGGGGGCCGATGGGAGACCCAGTACTTC	few	.	TRBV2	TRBJ2-5
CASKRRGGNEQFF	TGCGCCAGCAAGAGACGGGGAGGGAATGAGCAGTTCTTC	.	TRBD2	TRBV4-1	TRBJ2-1
CASSEYGSPLHF	TGTGCCAGCAGTGAATATGGTTCACCCCTCCACTTT	many	.	TRBV25-1	TRBJ1-6
CSARGGTGEIQYF	TGCAGTGCTAGAGGCGGGACAGGTGAAATTCAGTACTTC	few	TRBD1	TRBV20-1	TRBJ2-4
CASMGEGRAGNQPQHF	TGTGCCAGCATGGGCGAGGGCCGTGCCGGTAATCAGCCCCAGCATTTT	many	.	TRBV2	TRBJ1-5
CASSLGPGPSIINEQFF	TGTGCCAGCAGCTTAGGGCCCGGGCCGTCCATCATCAATGAGCAGTTCTTC	.	.	TRBV7-2	TRBJ2-1
CASRPTSVVEETQYF	TGTGCCAGCAGGCCTACTAGCGTTGTAGAAGAGACCCAGTACTTC	many	TRBD2	TRBV7-2	TRBJ2-5